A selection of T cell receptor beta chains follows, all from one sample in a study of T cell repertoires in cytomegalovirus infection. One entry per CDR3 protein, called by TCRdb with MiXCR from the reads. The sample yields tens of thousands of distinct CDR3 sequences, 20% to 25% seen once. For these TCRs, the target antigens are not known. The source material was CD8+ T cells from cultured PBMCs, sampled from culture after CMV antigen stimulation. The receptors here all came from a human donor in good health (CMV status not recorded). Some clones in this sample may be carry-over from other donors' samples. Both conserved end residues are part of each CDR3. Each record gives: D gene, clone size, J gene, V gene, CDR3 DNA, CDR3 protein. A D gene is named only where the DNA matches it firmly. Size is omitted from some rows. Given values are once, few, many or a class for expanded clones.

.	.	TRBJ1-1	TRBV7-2	TGTGCCAGCAGTAAAATTAACAGAAGAAGTAATGAAGCTTTCTTT	CASSKINRRSNEAFF
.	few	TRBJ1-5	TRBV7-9	TGTGCCAGCAGCTTTGTAACAGGTACCTGGGATCAGCCCCAGCATTTT	CASSFVTGTWDQPQHF
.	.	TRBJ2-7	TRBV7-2	TGTGCCAGCAGCTTAACAGGGACCTACTACGAGCAGTACTTC	CASSLTGTYYEQYF
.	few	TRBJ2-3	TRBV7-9	TGTGCCAGCATGAGAAGCACAGATACGCAGTATTTT	CASMRSTDTQYF
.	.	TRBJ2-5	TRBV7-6	TGTGCCAGCAGCTTACGCCCCGGAGGGGAGACCCAGTACTTC	CASSLRPGGETQYF
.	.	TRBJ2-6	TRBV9	TGTGCCAGCAGCGAGAGCTCTGGGGCCAACGTCCTGACTTTC	CASSESSGANVLTF
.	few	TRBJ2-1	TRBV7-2	TGTGCCAGCAGCTCCCGGGGGATGCTTGGGAATGAGCAGTTCTTC	CASSSRGMLGNEQFF
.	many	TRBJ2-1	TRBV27	TGTGCCAGCAGTTTGGTTAATGGGTGGAGCTCCTACAATGAGCAGTTCTTC	CASSLVNGWSSYNEQFF
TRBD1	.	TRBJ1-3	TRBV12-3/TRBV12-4	TGTGCCAGCAGTTACGGACAGGGGGCTTTTGGTGGAAACACCATATATTTT	CASSYGQGAFGGNTIYF
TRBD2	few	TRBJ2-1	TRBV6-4	TGTGCCAGCAGTGACTCGCGGGGGGGCTACAATGAGCAGTTCTTC	CASSDSRGGYNEQFF
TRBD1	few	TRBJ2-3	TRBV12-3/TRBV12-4	TGTGCCAGCAGTTTGAACAGGGGGGTTCGGCAGTATTTT	CASSLNRGVRQYF
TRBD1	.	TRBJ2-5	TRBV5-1	TGCGCCAGCAGCCCGGGACAGGGACTCCAAGAGACCCAGTACTTC	CASSPGQGLQETQYF
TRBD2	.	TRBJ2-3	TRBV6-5	TGTGCCAGCAGTTACTTCGGGGGGGAACTTAAAGATACGCAGTATTTT	CASSYFGGELKDTQYF
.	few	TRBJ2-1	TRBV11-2	TGTGCCAGCAGCCTCCGGTGGGGGGCCTACAATGAGCAGTTCTTC	CASSLRWGAYNEQFF
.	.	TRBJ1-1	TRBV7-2	TGTGCCAGCAGCGCGTCATACGGGGGGACTGAAGCTTTCTTT	CASSASYGGTEAFF
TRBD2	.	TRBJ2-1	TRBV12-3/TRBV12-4	TGTGCCAGCAGCCTGACTAGCGGGGGGGCTGATGAGCAGTTCTTC	CASSLTSGGADEQFF
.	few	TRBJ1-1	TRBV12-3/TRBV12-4	TGTGCCAGCAGCCAGGGGAGGGAAGCTTTCTTT	CASSQGREAFF
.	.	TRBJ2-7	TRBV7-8	TGTGCCAGCAGCTTATCAACAGAGCTTGCTGACTCCTACGAGCAGTACTTC	CASSLSTELADSYEQYF
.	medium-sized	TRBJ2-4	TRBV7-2	TGTGCCACCAATACCCCTTTAGCCAAAAACATTCAGTACTTC	CATNTPLAKNIQYF
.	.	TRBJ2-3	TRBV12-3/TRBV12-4	TGTGCCAGCACAATAGGGCCAGATACGCAGTATTTT	CASTIGPDTQYF
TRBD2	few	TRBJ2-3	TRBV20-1	TGCAGTGCTAGAGGAAGGGCTAGCGGAGTTCCAGATACGCAGTATTTT	CSARGRASGVPDTQYF
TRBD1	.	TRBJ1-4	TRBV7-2	TGTGCCAGCAGCCCCCGAGACAGGGGGTGGGGTGAAAAACTGTTTTTT	CASSPRDRGWGEKLFF
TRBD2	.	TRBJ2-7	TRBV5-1	TGCGCCAGCAGCCTGGCGGGAGCTGGGTCCTACGAGCAGTACTTC	CASSLAGAGSYEQYF
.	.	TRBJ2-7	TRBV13	TGTGCCAGCACCGCCTCGACGTGGGGGCAGGGCTACGAGCAGTACTTC	CASTASTWGQGYEQYF
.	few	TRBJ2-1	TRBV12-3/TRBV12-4	TGTGCCAGCAGTTTTGAACAGGGAAAATACAATGAGCAGTTCTTC	CASSFEQGKYNEQFF
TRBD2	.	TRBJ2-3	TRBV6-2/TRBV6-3	TGTGCCAGCAGTTACCGACTAGCGGATACGCAGTATTTT	CASSYRLADTQYF
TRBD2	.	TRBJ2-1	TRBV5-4	TGTGCCAGCAGCCCTACTAGCGGGGGGGCGTATGAGCAGTTCTTC	CASSPTSGGAYEQFF
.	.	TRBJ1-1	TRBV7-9	TGTGCCAGCAGCTCCCACGGTGGCAGAGTGAACACTGAAGCTTTCTTT	CASSSHGGRVNTEAFF
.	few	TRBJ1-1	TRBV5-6	TGTGCCAGCAGCTTGGCCGGGAACACTGAAGCTTTCTTT	CASSLAGNTEAFF
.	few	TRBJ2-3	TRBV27	TGTGCCAGCAGTTTCGGCGGGGGCACTACAGATACGCAGTATTTT	CASSFGGGTTDTQYF
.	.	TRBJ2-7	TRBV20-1	TGCAGTGCTCGAGACAGTCTGAGGGGCGGGGAGCAGTACTTC	CSARDSLRGGEQYF
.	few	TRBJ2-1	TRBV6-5	TGTGCCAGCAGTCCTAGCTCCTACAATGAGCAGTTCTTC	CASSPSSYNEQFF
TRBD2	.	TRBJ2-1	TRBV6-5	TGTGCCAGCAGCGGGGGACTAAATGAGCAGTTCTTC	CASSGGLNEQFF
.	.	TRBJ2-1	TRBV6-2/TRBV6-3	TGTGCCAGCAGTTTCCGGGACGCCTCCTACAATGAGCAGTTCTTC	CASSFRDASYNEQFF
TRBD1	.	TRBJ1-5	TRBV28	TGTGCCAGCAGTTTCAGGGGGTATAATCAGCCCCAGCATTTT	CASSFRGYNQPQHF
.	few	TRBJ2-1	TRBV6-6	TGTGCCAGTACAGGCAGGGGACTAAATGAGCAGTTCTTC	CASTGRGLNEQFF
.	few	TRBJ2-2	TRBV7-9	TGTGCCAGCAGCTTACGGGACGGGGAGCTGTTTTTT	CASSLRDGELFF
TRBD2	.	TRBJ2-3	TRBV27	TGTGCCTCCTCAGGGGCTAGCGGGGGGCGGCCCCAGTATTTT	CASSGASGGRPQYF
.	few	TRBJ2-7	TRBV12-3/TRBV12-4	TGTGCCAGCAGTATCGGGGGCCTCTCCTACGAGCAGTACTTC	CASSIGGLSYEQYF
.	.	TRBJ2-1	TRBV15	TGTGCCACCAGCAGAACCCTTAGGACCGTATCCTACAATGAGCAGTTCTTC	CATSRTLRTVSYNEQFF
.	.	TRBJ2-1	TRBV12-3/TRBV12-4	TGTGCCAGCAGTTTTGGGGGCATCTCCTACAATGAGCAGTTCTTC	CASSFGGISYNEQFF
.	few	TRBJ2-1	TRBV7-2	TGTGCCAGCAGCAACAATGAGCAGTTCTTC	CASSNNEQFF
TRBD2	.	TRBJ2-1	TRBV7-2	TGTGCCAGCAGCCTAGCGGGAGGGCCCTACAATGAGCAGTTCTTC	CASSLAGGPYNEQFF
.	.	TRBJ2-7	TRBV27	TGTGCCAGCAGTTCGGGGCTCGAGCAGTACTTC	CASSSGLEQYF
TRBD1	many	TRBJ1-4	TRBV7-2	TGTGCCAGCACAACCCGGCAGGGGGCTTCTAATGAAAAACTGTTTTTT	CASTTRQGASNEKLFF
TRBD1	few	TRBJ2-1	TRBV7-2	TGTGCCAGCAGGATGACAGGGGGCCCCTACAATGAGCAGTTCTTC	CASRMTGGPYNEQFF
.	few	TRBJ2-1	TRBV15	TGTGCCACCAGCAGCCTAATGTGGGGGAATGAGCAGTTCTTC	CATSSLMWGNEQFF
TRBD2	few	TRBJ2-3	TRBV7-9	TGTGCCAGCAGCACCTTAGCGGGAGTCGGCACAGATACGCAGTATTTT	CASSTLAGVGTDTQYF
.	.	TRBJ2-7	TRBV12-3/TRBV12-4	TGTGCCAGCAGTTTCCGATCCTACGAGCAGTACTTC	CASSFRSYEQYF
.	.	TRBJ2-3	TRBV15	TGTGCCACCAACAACGCAAACCCGGGACGGCTAAACACAGATACGCAGTATTTT	CATNNANPGRLNTDTQYF
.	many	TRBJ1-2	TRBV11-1	TGTGCCAGCAGTTCCGGCTTACTCTATGGCTACACCTTC	CASSSGLLYGYTF